This TCR beta chain came from a study of cytotoxic CD8 clonotypes in ibrutinib-treated CLL. Whole-study findings and limits: At baseline, clonality was higher than in age-matched healthy donors and correlated with CD8+ counts.

Turning to this clone: Its antigen is not identified.

Target depth was 1 in 200,000 to 1 in 1 million T cells, about 10x per clonotype. Using immunoSEQ multiplex PCR, the repertoire was profiled, and TCRdb retains in-frame clones only, with some absent. The table shows 150,000 to 200,000 clones, with 70% to 85% occurring only once. Deletions cut 1 base from V and 6 bases from J, with 5 bases between. Germline V gene sequence: CDR1 SGHTS, CDR2 YDEGEE. This CDR3 is built from 12 residues. The sample in question was PBMCs, obtained after 12 months of ibrutinib treatment. The clonotype originates from a human donor with chronic lymphocytic leukemia. The rearrangement links TRBV5-8 to TRBJ1-5; D is unresolved. The CDR3 DNA reads TGTGCCAGCAGCTTGTTTTCTCAGCCCCAGCATTTT. This encodes CASSLFSQPQHF.